These 15 T cell receptor beta chains share one sample of origin, sequenced in a study of beta chain features in type 1 diabetes. The investigators reverse transcribed all of the isolated RNA, so they sequenced expressed TCRB transcripts. Clones were sequenced by immunoSEQ multiplex PCR, and TCRdb holds only the in-frame ones, with some missing. The sample yields about 660,000 clones, over 12% seen once. Study-wide results and limits: Significant though moderate, a shortening of TCRB CDR3s appeared in all four CD4+ subsets of Type 1 diabetes patients.

Their recognized antigens are unknown. Sequences were obtained from naive CD4+ T cells from blood. The origin of the receptors is a man aged 18 to 30 with type 1 diabetes.

This chain links TRBV4-1 with TRBJ2-3; 8 nucleotides line up with TRBD2. The CDR3 loop spans 18 amino acids. The V gene end was trimmed by 1 base and the J gene end by 5 bases; junction bases not matched to a gene: 14. Germline V CDR1 and CDR2: MGHRA, YSYEKL. The CDR3 nucleotides read TGCGCCAGCAGCCAAGTGGGGGGACTAGGGAGAGTTGGAGATACGCAGTATTTT. Its translation is CASSQVGGLGRVGDTQYF.

The chain links TRBV14 to TRBJ2-1; TRBD2 is a possible D gene (6 bases). The CDR3 sequence is 14 residues long. Germline V lookup: CDR1 SGHDN, CDR2 FVKESK. Trimming stripped 7 bases from V and 0 bases from J, with 10 bases between. Written as DNA, the CDR3 is TGTGCCAGCACTAGCGCGAGCTCCTACAATGAGCAGTTCTTC. Translation gives CASTSASSYNEQFF.

The rearrangement uses TRBV30 and TRBJ2-2, with a tentative D call TRBD2 (5 bases). CDR1 is GTSNPN and CDR2 is SVGIG in the germline V gene (reference sequence). CDR3 length: 15 residues. V gave up 3 bases and J gave up 4 bases, with 15 bases separating them. CDR3 DNA: TGTGCCTGGAGCAAGTACACCGCGGGCACCGGGGAGCTGTTTTTT. The encoded protein is CAWSKYTAGTGELFF.

The chain combines TRBV4-3 with TRBJ1-1; D is undetermined. Deletions cut 0 bases from V and 9 bases from J, with 17 bases between. Germline-derived CDR1 and CDR2 are LGHNA and YSLEER. This CDR3 is 15 amino acids long. CDR3 nucleotides: TGCGCCAGCAGCCAAGACTGGACTCCTGTTACTCAAGCTTTCTTT. Its translation is CASSQDWTPVTQAFF.

This chain joins TRBV7-9 and TRBJ2-6; weak D call: TRBD1 (5 bases). The germline V and J ends were trimmed by 10 bases and 0 bases, with 19 bases remaining between them. From germline, CDR1 is SEHNR and CDR2 FQNEAQ (reference sequence). The CDR3 extends over 17 amino acids. The CDR3 sequence is CANMILGQSSGANVLTF. The CDR3 DNA reads as TGTGCCAACATGATATTGGGGCAGAGCTCTGGGGCCAACGTCCTGACTTTC.

This clone was counted a few times. This rearrangement joins TRBV7-2 to TRBJ2-5, with TRBD1 matching over 9 bases. The trim removed 5 bases at V and 2 bases at J, leaving 3 bases unmatched. This CDR3 has 14 residues. Germline CDR1 reads SGHTA; CDR2 reads FQGNSA. As DNA, the CDR3 is TGTGCCAGCAGCGTCGACAGGGGGCAAGAGACCCAGTACTTC. It translates to CASSVDRGQETQYF. Drawing the rest from reference TRBV7-2 and TRBJ2-5, the complete variable domain is GAGVSQSPSNKVTEKGKDVELRCDPISGHTALYWYRQSLGQGLEFLIYFQGNSAPDKSGLPSDRFSAERTGGSVSTLTIQRTQQEDSAVYLCASSVDRGQETQYFGPGTRLLVL.

A few counts support this clone. This sequence joins TRBV28 and TRBJ2-7; no reliable D call. Trimming shortened V by 5 bases and J by 0 bases, and 14 bases separated the two germline ends. Germline values: CDR1 MDHEN, CDR2 SYDVKM. The CDR3 is made up of 15 amino acids. The DNA for the CDR3 is TGTGCCAGCAGTCCATCTTCTAGGAGCTCCTACGAGCAGTACTTC. This translates into CASSPSSRSSYEQYF.

The chain joins TRBV10-3 to TRBJ2-7; a possible D gene is TRBD1 (6 bases). CDR1 is ENHRY, CDR2 SYGVKD, per germline. Trimming cost V 7 bases and J 5 bases, with 15 bases left between them. CDR3 length: 13 residues. The CDR3 protein is CAITAQGVNEQYF. Written as DNA, the CDR3 is TGTGCCATCACCGCACAGGGTGTCAACGAGCAGTACTTC.

This clone was counted only a few times. The chain uses TRBV27 and TRBJ1-6; D uncertain. The V and J ends lost 8 bases and 4 bases respectively, with 12 bases between them. From germline, CDR1 is MNHEY and CDR2 SMNVEV (reference sequence). CDR3 length equals 14 residues. The CDR3 bases are TGTGCCAGCGGTCCGGACGGGTATAATTCACCCCTCCACTTT. It yields the protein CASGPDGYNSPLHF.

This clone has just a few counts. CDR3 in amino acids: CASSQGTSGRAFTGELFF. The DNA of the CDR3 is TGTGCCAGCAGCCAGGGGACTAGCGGGAGGGCCTTCACCGGGGAGCTGTTTTTT. V and J are TRBV4-2 and TRBJ2-2, with 16 bases identical to TRBD2. The CDR3 contains 18 residues. J was trimmed by 4 bases and V by 3 bases; bases with no gene match: 5. Germline lookup yields CDR1 LGHNA and CDR2 YNFKEQ.

The chain recombines TRBV10-3 with TRBJ1-2; D unclear. The V gene's germline CDR1 is ENHRY and CDR2 SYGVKD. The germline V and J ends were trimmed by 5 bases and 1 base, with 2 bases remaining between them. The CDR3 length is 11 residues. DNA of the CDR3: TGTGCCATCAGTTTTAACTATGGCTACACCTTC. Its translation is CAISFNYGYTF.

This chain uses TRBV2 with TRBJ1-1; D remains unclear. This CDR3 spans 16 amino acids. Germline assignment: CDR1 SNHLY and CDR2 FYNNEI. Trimming stripped 8 bases from V and 1 base from J, with 20 bases between. The CDR3 bases are TGTGCCAGCCCCACCTCCGGCAGCGGCACGAACACTGAAGCTTTCTTT. Protein product: CASPTSGSGTNTEAFF. Full variable domain (missing parts from reference TRBV2 and TRBJ1-1): EPEVTQTPSHQVTQMGQEVILRCVPISNHLYFYWYRQILGQKVEFLVSFYNNEISEKSEIFDDQFSVERPDGSNFTLKIRSTKLEDSAMYFCASPTSGSGTNTEAFFGQGTRLTVV.

The rearrangement joins TRBV4-1 to TRBJ2-5; possibly TRBD1 for D (5 bases). Germline V lookup: CDR1 MGHRA, CDR2 YSYEKL. V gave up 6 bases and J gave up 9 bases, with 23 bases separating them. CDR3 length equals 15 residues. This chain's CDR3 is CASRSLEDGPRAQYF. In nucleotides, the CDR3 is TGCGCCAGCAGGTCCCTGGAAGACGGACCCAGGGCCCAGTACTTC.

The V gene is TRBV2, the J gene TRBJ1-1; D unclear. V was cut by 5 bases and J by 1 base, with 8 bases left in between. The CDR3 has 13 amino acids. In germline, CDR1 is SNHLY, CDR2 FYNNEI. The CDR3: CASSKDRNTEAFF. The CDR3 nucleotides are TGTGCCAGCAGTAAGGACCGGAACACTGAAGCTTTCTTT. The full variable domain, completed using reference TRBV2 and TRBJ1-1, is EPEVTQTPSHQVTQMGQEVILRCVPISNHLYFYWYRQILGQKVEFLVSFYNNEISEKSEIFDDQFSVERPDGSNFTLKIRSTKLEDSAMYFCASSKDRNTEAFFGQGTRLTVV.

The chain joins TRBV11-2 to TRBJ1-1; the D gene is possibly TRBD1 (5 bases). Trimming cost V 5 bases and J 7 bases, with 11 bases left between them. Germline CDR1 reads SGHAT; CDR2 reads FQNNGV. This CDR3 contains 12 residues. CDR3 DNA: TGTGCCAGCAGCCATCGGGACGGTGAAGCTTTCTTT. This codes for CASSHRDGEAFF.